The 24 T cell receptor beta chains reported below all come from one sample, sequenced in a study of T cells in Graves' hyperthyroidism and ophthalmopathy. Template material for amplifying TCR beta CDR3 regions consisted of RNA transcripts. Carried out on the TCR CDR3, a first-round RT-PCR used the HTBI primer set. TCRdb ran MiXCR on the multiplex PCR reads and lists one entry per CDR3 protein. The sample lists 150,000 or so distinct CDR3 sequences; around 21% were seen once. Sequenced: blood. The receptors come from a woman between 50 and 59 years old with Graves' hyperthyroidism that later progressed to Graves' ophthalmopathy.

This clonotype was counted at least ten times. The chain employs TRBV29-1 and TRBJ1-2; D gene uncertain. The CDR3 sequence is 12 residues long. V lost 7 bases and J lost 4, with 13 bases in between. The germline CDR1 and CDR2 sequences are SQVTM and ANQGSEA. The CDR3 DNA follows: TGCAGCGCCGAACGGACGGGCTATGGCTACACCTTC. Translating it yields CSAERTGYGYTF.

As regards this clonotype: The junction shows a germline mismatch at one end, possibly a read error. V is TRBV5-1 and J is TRBJ2-3, with TRBD2 identical over 9 bases. CDR3 size: 15 residues. Germline CDR1 reads SGHRS; CDR2 reads YFSETQ. This CDR3 reads CASSLLTSGTDTQYF. Written as DNA, the CDR3 is TGCGCCAGCAGCTTATTGACTAGCGGCACGGATACGCAGTATTTT.

The chain carries TRBV6-2 or TRBV6-3 and TRBJ2-7, with D possibly matching TRBD2 (6 bases). Per germline, CDR1 MNHEY and CDR2 SVGEGT. The CDR3 extends over 15 amino acids. V lost 2 bases, J lost 5 bases, and 16 bases lay in between. The CDR3 DNA reads as TGTGCCAGCAGTTACCCCGGGGGTTCAGGTAACGAGCAGTACTTC. This codes for CASSYPGGSGNEQYF.

This clonotype was recorded many times. The chain uses TRBV30 and TRBJ2-5, with TRBD1 matching 7 bases. The junction had 6 bases not matched to a gene; V was cut back by 2 bases and J by 0 bases. CDR1 GTSNPN and CDR2 SVGIG come from the germline V gene (reference sequence). This CDR3 contains 15 residues. The CDR3 sequence is CAWSKGQPNQETQYF. The CDR3 coding sequence is TGTGCCTGGAGTAAGGGACAGCCCAACCAAGAGACCCAGTACTTC.

This clonotype was detected many times. This rearrangement joins TRBV12-3 or TRBV12-4 to TRBJ1-1; maybe TRBD1 (5 bases). The CDR3 covers 14 residues. The germline V and J ends were trimmed by 4 bases and 0 bases, with 9 bases remaining between them. In DNA form, the CDR3 reads TGTGCCAGCAGTTCGCAACAGGTGAACACTGAAGCTTTCTTT. Its translation: CASSSQQVNTEAFF.

The chain uses TRBV19 and TRBJ2-7, with D possibly matching TRBD1 (6 bases). CDR1 is LNHDA and CDR2 is SQIVND in the germline V gene (reference sequence). This CDR3 is 15 amino acids long. The V and J ends lost 5 bases and 7 bases respectively, with 21 bases between them. This CDR3 reads CASSLMGARRYEQYF. The CDR3, as DNA: TGTGCCAGTAGTTTGATGGGGGCGCGACGGTATGAGCAGTACTTC.

The V call is TRBV19, the J call TRBJ2-7, with D possibly matching TRBD1 (7 bases). V gave up 7 bases and J gave up 6 bases, with 16 bases separating them. CDR1 LNHDA and CDR2 SQIVND come from the germline V gene (reference sequence). The CDR3 runs to 13 residues. Here the CDR3 reads CASIGYRGGEQYF. CDR3 DNA sequence: TGTGCCAGTATAGGGTACAGGGGAGGCGAGCAGTACTTC.

This clonotype was recorded many times. V is TRBV7-8 and J is TRBJ1-2; 8 bases map to TRBD1. Looked up from germline, CDR1 is SGHVS and CDR2 is FQNEAQ. The junction had 7 bases not matched to a gene; V was cut back by 5 bases and J by 8 bases. The CDR3 is made up of 13 amino acids. The CDR3: CASSTGQGGGYTF. CDR3 DNA sequence: TGTGCCAGCAGCACAGGACAGGGAGGAGGCTACACCTTC.

This clonotype was counted many times. The V and J genes are TRBV5-6 and TRBJ2-7; no reliable D call. The V end was cut by 0 bases, the J end by 7 bases, with 11 bases between. Germline V gives CDR1 SGHDT, CDR2 YYEEEE. This CDR3 is 13 amino acids long. The CDR3 DNA reads as TGTGCCAGCAGCTTGGGGCAGCTAGGAGAGCAGTACTTC. It codes for CASSLGQLGEQYF.

This chain uses TRBV7-9 with TRBJ1-2; D is ambiguous. The CDR3 consists of 15 residues. The V and J ends lost 2 bases and 6 bases respectively, with 16 bases between them. Germline CDR1 reads SEHNR; CDR2 reads FQNEAQ (reference sequence). CDR3 region: CASSLPRSSPDGYTF. The CDR3 DNA reads TGTGCCAGCAGCTTACCTCGGTCTTCTCCCGATGGCTACACCTTC.

In regard to this clonotype: The junction differs from germline at one of its ends, possibly a read error. V gene TRBV4-1 combines with J gene TRBJ1-2; D is unresolved. The V gene's germline CDR1 is MGHRA and CDR2 YSYEKL. The CDR3 runs 11 residues. The CDR3 nucleotides are TGCGCCAGCAGCCAATACCCCGACATCTCCTTC. Amino acid sequence: CASSQYPDISF.

This clonotype appeared many times. The V and J genes are TRBV7-8 and TRBJ2-3; D not certain. This CDR3 contains 15 residues. The V and J ends lost 2 bases and 2 bases respectively, with 11 bases between them. Per germline, CDR1 SGHVS and CDR2 FQNEAQ. The CDR3 nucleotides are TGTGCCAGCAGCTTACCTAGTGCCCTCACAGATACGCAGTATTTT. It specifies CASSLPSALTDTQYF.

A note on this clonotype: Because the CDR3 is missing its conserved closing phenylalanine or tryptophan, this is likely a read error. The chain is built from TRBV4-1 and TRBJ2-1, with 10 nucleotides matching TRBD2. Germline loops: CDR1 MGHRA, CDR2 YSYEKL. The J segment lost 2 bases and the V segment lost 4 bases, leaving 5 bases of the junction unmatched. This CDR3 is built from 16 residues. The CDR3 sequence: CASSLRAGGPYNEQFL. The CDR3 nucleotides read TGCGCCAGCAGCCTCCGAGCGGGAGGGCCCTACAATGAGCAGTTCCTC.

Notes on this clonotype: Possible read error: a much larger clone is one base away. This chain joins TRBV20-1 and TRBJ2-3; D possibly corresponds to TRBD2 (5 bases). V dropped 0 bases and J dropped 1 base, with 8 bases sitting between them. CDR3 length equals 14 residues. Per the germline V gene, CDR1 is DFQATT and CDR2 is SNEGSKA (reference sequence). As DNA, the CDR3 is TGCAGTGCTAGAGAGGGTAGCGGCACAGATACGCAGTATTTT. The encoded protein is CSAREGSGTDTQYF.

This CDR3 is CSVAQNYGYTF. The CDR3 DNA follows: TGCAGCGTTGCACAGAACTATGGCTACACCTTC. This chain connects TRBV29-1 to TRBJ1-2; the D is unclear. The germline CDR1 and CDR2 sequences are SQVTM and ANQGSEA. Trimming removed 4 bases at V and 2 bases at J, with 5 bases between. The CDR3 spans 11 residues.

The chain uses TRBV6-1 and TRBJ1-1; 8 bases fit TRBD1. The CDR3 loop spans 13 amino acids. In germline, CDR1 is MNHNS, CDR2 SASEGT. After removal of 7 bases from V and 7 bases from J, the junction contained 8 bases not matched to a gene. CDR3 in DNA: TGTGCCAGCATACAGGGGGGAGCTTTTGAAGCTTTCTTT. Encoded protein: CASIQGGAFEAFF.

This clonotype was seen at least ten times. J is TRBJ2-3 and V is TRBV7-2; TRBD2 is a possible D gene (5 bases). Trimming left V 5 bases short and J 1 base short, with 13 bases between. The CDR3 has 15 residues. Germline CDR1 is SGHTA and CDR2 is FQGNSA. Written as DNA, the CDR3 is TGTGCCAGCAGCCTGGTAGCGCCCCGCACAGATACGCAGTATTTT. This translates into CASSLVAPRTDTQYF.

This clonotype was observed once. This rearrangement joins TRBV7-8 to TRBJ1-2; TRBD1 aligns across 9 bases. This CDR3 has 16 residues. Unmatched junction bases numbered 7, after V lost 0 bases and J lost 5 bases. Germline assignment: CDR1 SGHVS and CDR2 FQNEAQ. The CDR3 region has the DNA TGTGCCAGCAGCTTAGCTGGTGACAGGGGGAGGTATGGCTACACCTTC. Its translation is CASSLAGDRGRYGYTF.

This clonotype was counted many times. This chain joins TRBV20-1 and TRBJ2-1; D is ambiguous. Germline loops: CDR1 DFQATT, CDR2 SNEGSKA (reference sequence). This CDR3 is built from 17 residues. V gave up 0 bases and J gave up 7 bases, with 22 bases separating them. This CDR3 reads CSARDQVGLVASNEQFF. DNA of the CDR3: TGCAGTGCTAGAGATCAGGTGGGGTTGGTAGCCTCGAATGAGCAGTTCTTC.

This chain joins TRBV3-1 and TRBJ1-2, with 7 bases identical to TRBD1. The CDR3 has 15 residues. Germline V gives CDR1 LGHDT, CDR2 YNNKEL (reference sequence). V shed 4 bases and J 8 bases; nucleotides not matched to a gene: 13. CDR3 DNA: TGTGCCAGCAGCCCCCAGGGGAGGGGGCGATTAGGCTACACCTTC. Translated, it gives CASSPQGRGRLGYTF. The variable domain in full, with the rest retrieved from reference TRBV3-1 and TRBJ1-2, is DTAVSQTPKYLVTQMGNDKSIKCEQNLGHDTMYWYKQDSKKFLKIMFSYNNKELIINETVPNRFSPKSPDKAHLNLHINSLELGDSAVYFCASSPQGRGRLGYTFGSGTRLTVV.

This rearrangement joins TRBV6-5 to TRBJ2-1; D may correspond to TRBD1 or TRBD2 (6 bases each). The CDR3 is 18 amino acids. V was cut by 0 bases and J by 1 base, with 16 bases left in between. Looked up from germline, CDR1 is MNHEY and CDR2 is SVGAGI. The CDR3 region has the DNA TGTGCCAGCAGTTACTCCCAAAGGGGGGAACCTTCCTACAATGAGCAGTTCTTC. This gives the protein CASSYSQRGEPSYNEQFF.

This clonotype occurred many times. CDR3 DNA sequence: TGTGCCAGCGGGACCCACAGCGGGATTGGCAATGAGCAGTTCTTC. This gives the protein CASGTHSGIGNEQFF. This rearrangement joins TRBV18 to TRBJ2-1, with TRBD2 matching over 7 bases. This CDR3 has 15 amino acids. Germline lookup yields CDR1 KGHSH and CDR2 LQKENI. V shed 8 bases, J shed 6 bases, and the junction held 13 bases outside the gene matches.

V usage is TRBV12-3 or TRBV12-4 and J usage is TRBJ2-2; D remains ambiguous. This CDR3 is 13 amino acids long. V lost 7 bases to trimming and J lost 0 bases, with 6 bases between them. The CDR3 loop is CASTDANTGELFF. The CDR3 DNA is TGTGCCAGCACAGATGCGAACACCGGGGAGCTGTTTTTT.

This clonotype was detected many times. CDR3 in DNA: TGTGCCAGCTCACCCTCGGCGGACCCGTACTCACCCCTCCACTTT. The encoded protein is CASSPSADPYSPLHF. V and J are TRBV18 and TRBJ1-6, with D unclear. The length of the CDR3 is 15 residues. V lost 3 bases to trimming and J lost 10 bases, with 16 bases between them. Germline assignment: CDR1 KGHSH and CDR2 LQKENI. The full variable domain, its missing parts supplied by reference TRBV18 and TRBJ1-6, is NAGVMQNPRHLVRRRGQEARLRCSPMKGHSHVYWYRQLPEEGLKFMVYLQKENIIDESGMPKERFSAEFPKEGPSILRIQQVVRGDSAAYFCASSPSADPYSPLHFGNGTRLTVT.